This TCR beta chain stems from a study of blood T cells in healthy people across ages (dated by TCRdb to between 2015 and 2016). In the study overall: Template switching captured roughly one uniquely barcoded TCR beta cDNA molecule per two T cells in model experiments. Two additional independent replicas of 1 million unique cDNA reads from the same blood draw were analyzed for two donors (one aged 18 to 30 and one aged 80 or older). To avoid experimental bias, donors of different ages were distributed randomly across sequencing lanes. Donors were grouped into four age groups: young (average roughly 15 years), middle-aged (about 40), aged (about 60) and long-lived (over 80). To track age-related changes in TCR beta repertoire diversity, the study relied on deep sequencing normalized with unique cDNA molecular identifiers. General conclusions and limits of the study: Because profiling used bulk unsorted PBMCs, naive and antigen-experienced compartments could not be compared conclusively. The percentage of naive T cells measured by flow cytometry correlated strongly with observed TCR beta diversity. The long-lived group showed more naive CD4+ T cells, fewer expanded clones and increased TCR diversity than the aged group, suggesting age selection. As age increased, observed TCR beta diversity per million T cells dropped in a roughly linear way, and a significant reduction was already evident by age 40. Because donor CMV infection status was unknown, age-related changes in expanded clonotypes were potentially confounded. Estimates of total diversity from one million sequenced T cells were regarded as lower bounds and underestimates.

Library preparation used 5' RACE. Data came from an Illumina HiSeq 2500. A second PCR of roughly 6 to 11 cycles was run with a J-beta primer mix and a sample-barcoded 5' primer. A unique molecular identifier was introduced onto each TCR beta cDNA molecule by a template-switch 5' adaptor carrying 12 random nucleotides. Each sample yielded at least 3 million CDR3-containing paired-end reads. The Mint cDNA synthesis kit, primed by a TRBC-specific oligonucleotide, was used to synthesize first-strand cDNA from all RNA. All cDNA was treated with uracil-DNA glycosylase and then went through a first 18-cycle PCR with the universal primers M1SS and BC2_uni_R. On the authors' methods: Normalization of each sample was performed by random selection of 1 million high-quality reads, each carrying a distinct molecular identifier. Instead of being binned into consensus sequences, reads that shared molecular identifiers were thrown out. CDR3 identification, clonotype clustering and error correction used MiTCR with a Q25 quality threshold and the strictest error-elimination algorithm. A nonparametric unseen species model with Euler transformation was used to estimate lower-bound total TCR beta diversity. TCRdb's own reprocessing of the public reads used fastp at Q25 and MiXCR and kept productive beta chains. Rows are unified per CDR3 protein, each entry keeping the most common DNA and genes. The V and J calls reflect TCRdb's pipeline rather than the authors' work. This sample is represented by about 640,000 distinct CDR3 sequences; approximately 50% of them were singletons. The ten top clones hold roughly 34% of the sample.

This clonotype has more than one count but fewer than ten. No cognate antigen has been identified for it. Per-base quality was not reported, and no clone a single base away is much larger than it. Systemically healthy Caucasian individuals from Russia, some 40 in total and aged 6 to 90 years, were included as donors. Each donor gave ten milliliters of peripheral blood, collected into EDTA-treated Vacutainer tubes. Ficoll-Paque density-gradient centrifugation was used to isolate PBMCs, with at least 6.5 million per sample. Total RNA, at least 6 micrograms per sample, was extracted from PBMCs with Trizol reagent. For every donor, flow cytometry on a PBMC aliquot measured the percentage of naive CD45RAhigh/CD27high T cells. V and J lose 0 bases and 6 bases, and a span of 12 bases separates them. CDR1 and CDR2 are drawn from the germline V gene: KGHSH, LQKENI. The CDR3 runs 14 residues from the cysteine to the phenylalanine. The sequence is cut down to CDR3 DNA, 42 bases in frame from base 1.

This clonotype was sampled from a man in his 60s in good health. Sequencing input: blood. This chain is built from TRBV18 and TRBJ2-7; TRBD1 is a weak D gene call, 5 bases matching. The CDR3 here reads CASSPPAGSGEQYF. The sequenced DNA is TGTGCCAGCTCACCACCGGCAGGGTCGGGCGAGCAGTACTTC.